The T cell receptor beta chain under discussion was sequenced for a study of cytomegalovirus exposure and HLA in healthy donors. Study findings and constraints: HLA restriction was apparent for most CMV-associated TCR beta chains in a later analysis. Association with HLA alleles at 0.05 false discovery rate was found for roughly 17,000 TCR beta sequences in a later analysis. Among the most significant clusters, several appeared linked to common viral pathogens in a later analysis. The analysis excluded some indistinguishable V segments, including TRBV6-2 and TRBV6-3.

The germline V gene encodes CDR1 MNHEY and CDR2 SVGAGI. The CDR3 runs 13 residues. The V end was cut by 5 bases, the J end by 1 base, with 8 bases between. Of note for this clone: The target antigen is unknown.

Primers included in the PCR were 60 Vbeta and 13 Jbeta primers. The data were produced by immunoSEQ multiplex PCR, yet TCRdb's version contains in-frame clones alone and is incomplete. Counted here are around 100,000 clones, 65% to 85% occurring once; the ten biggest clones make up 1.5% to 2%. This TCR derives from a woman aged 40 to 49 in good health and CMV-seronegative. The chain has TRBV6-5 and TRBJ1-1; D unclear. The sequenced sample was PBMCs. As DNA, the CDR3 is TGTGCCAGCAGTCCAGGTTCGAACACTGAAGCTTTCTTT. Encoded protein: CASSPGSNTEAFF.